The 10 T cell receptor beta chains in this list originate from one sample, sequenced in a study of shared clonotypes between healthy human individuals (dated by TCRdb to about 2020). Receptor amplification or capture employed the immunoSEQ multiplex PCR assay. Imported from immuneACCESS, the table was reduced by TCRdb to in-frame sequences with V and J called. These copies leave out some clones; in studies compared against another copy, an unresolved V gene accounts for under half, and the cause of the remainder is not known. The sample table holds more than 2 million clones, of which 90% to 97% were seen once. The ten biggest clones cover roughly 0.13% of the sample. Sequences were obtained from naive CD4+ T cells sorted from blood. The cell subset or site label corresponds to: CD45RA+ positively selected. The source of these receptors is a man younger than 35 in good health.

The chain recombines TRBV10-3 with TRBJ1-4; D remains unclear. The CDR3 runs 12 residues. V was pared by 3 bases and J by 8 bases, with 7 bases between. Germline CDR1 and CDR2: ENHRY and SYGVKD. The CDR3 here is CAISDREEKLFF. DNA of the CDR3: TGTGCCATCAGTGACCGCGAGGAAAAACTGTTTTTT.

The chain combines TRBV27 with TRBJ1-6, with a possible D match to TRBD1 (5 bases). Germline lookup yields CDR1 MNHEY and CDR2 SMNVEV (reference sequence). The V gene lost 9 bases and the J gene lost 6 bases, with 18 bases spanning the gap. CDR3 length: 15 residues. The CDR3 region is CASLGRVGANSPLHF. The CDR3 DNA reads TGTGCCAGTCTGGGGCGAGTAGGGGCTAATTCACCCCTCCACTTT.

This clone was seen once. V and J are TRBV9 and TRBJ1-2; D uncertain. V was clipped by 4 bases and J by 5 bases, with 15 bases between them. The CDR3 extends over 14 amino acids. Germline-derived CDR1 and CDR2 are SGDLS and YYNGEE. The CDR3 DNA sequence: TGTGCCAGCAGCCCCCAAGCTAGCACATATGGCTACACCTTC. This sequence encodes CASSPQASTYGYTF.

CDR3 loop: CASIHILPAGGTHEQYF. DNA for the CDR3: TGTGCCAGCATCCACATCCTACCCGCGGGGGGGACCCACGAGCAGTACTTC. V gene TRBV21-1 combines with J gene TRBJ2-7; the D call TRBD2 from the table was never checked on the DNA. TRBV21-1 is tagged as a pseudogene. This CDR3 has 17 amino acids.

The chain uses TRBV6-6 and TRBJ1-1, with D unresolved. CDR3 length: 15 residues. The V gene's germline CDR1 is MNHNY and CDR2 SVGAGI (reference sequence). The V end was cut by 5 bases, the J end by 4 bases, with 17 bases between. The CDR3: CASSPSGKGGTEAFF. DNA of the CDR3: TGTGCCAGCAGTCCCTCGGGCAAGGGAGGCACTGAAGCTTTCTTT.

CDR3 in amino acids: CAWSSDRNNEQFF. CDR3 DNA: TGTGCCTGGAGCTCCGACAGAAACAATGAGCAGTTCTTC. The J gene is TRBJ2-1, the V gene TRBV30; D is possibly TRBD1 (5 bases). The CDR3 is made up of 13 amino acids. Trimming removed 3 bases from V and 5 bases from J, with 11 bases in between. CDR1 and CDR2 (germline): GTSNPN, SVGIG (reference sequence).

About this clone itself: This sample also contains other DNA sequences that code for the same CDR3. This rearrangement joins TRBV6-5 to TRBJ1-2; 7 bases map to TRBD1. In germline, CDR1 is MNHEY, CDR2 SVGAGI. V gave up 7 bases and J gave up 0 bases; unmatched junction bases: 5. The CDR3 contains 14 residues. The CDR3 is CASKRDSANYGYTF. CDR3 sequence (DNA): TGTGCCAGCAAACGGGACAGCGCTAACTATGGCTACACCTTC.

This chain links TRBV6-5 with TRBJ1-4; perhaps TRBD1 as D (6 bases). CDR1 and CDR2 (germline): MNHEY, SVGAGI. The germline V and J ends were trimmed by 5 bases and 3 bases, with 13 bases remaining between them. The CDR3 loop spans 15 amino acids. The CDR3 coding sequence is TGTGCCAGCAGTAGTCCCGCAGGGGCTAATGAAAAACTGTTTTTT. Encoded protein: CASSSPAGANEKLFF.

The chain carries TRBV5-1 and TRBJ2-5; D might be TRBD1 (5 bases). The CDR3 length is 14 residues. In germline, CDR1 is SGHRS, CDR2 YFSETQ. The V end was cut by 4 bases, the J end by 5 bases, with 15 bases between. The CDR3 is CASSRQPVGETQYF. CDR3 sequence (DNA): TGCGCCAGCAGCCGACAGCCAGTTGGGGAGACCCAGTACTTC.

A note on this clone: The same CDR3 also results from other DNA sequences found in this sample. The rearrangement links TRBV10-1 to TRBJ2-3; D is possibly TRBD2 (5 bases). This CDR3 is built from 14 residues. From germline, CDR1 is WNHNN and CDR2 SYGVQD (reference sequence). V was pared by 5 bases and J by 0 bases, with 9 bases between. Here the CDR3 DNA reads TGCGCCAGCAGTCGAGGACTTAGCACAGATACGCAGTATTTT. Encoded protein: CASSRGLSTDTQYF.